These 10 T cell receptor beta chains were sequenced from one sample in a study of blood T cells in healthy people across ages. A second PCR, run for roughly 7 to 11 cycles, used a sample-barcoded 5' primer plus a J-beta primer mix. Each CDR3 protein gets one entry after TCRdb re-called the 5' RACE reads with MiXCR. This table holds some 1,000,000 distinct CDR3 sequences, approximately 25% found once. This sample was shared with a second study, whose subject was T cells of mothers and their children.

Sequencing was carried out using blood. The receptors were gathered from a girl aged 2-10 years in good health.

This chain connects TRBV18 to TRBJ2-5, with TRBD1 identical over 9 bases. The germline V gene has CDR1 KGHSH and CDR2 LQKENI. The CDR3 is 15 amino acids. Unmatched junction bases numbered 5, after V lost 5 bases and J lost 1 base. The CDR3 region has the DNA TGTGCCAGCTCATTGGACAGGGGTCGCCAAGAGACCCAGTACTTC. It codes for CASSLDRGRQETQYF.

The V and J genes are TRBV12-3 or TRBV12-4 and TRBJ1-5; possible D gene TRBD1, 5 bases. This CDR3 has 15 residues. The ends were cut back, 3 bases at V and 8 bases at J, with 17 bases in the middle. The CDR3 nucleotides are TGTGCCAGCAGTTTGGGTGGAGGGGCAATCAAGCCCCAGCATTTT. Translating gives CASSLGGGAIKPQHF.

This chain uses TRBV28 with TRBJ2-5, with D perhaps TRBD1 (6 bases). The J call may be incorrect, as the DNA end agrees better with TRBJ2-7. This CDR3 is 13 amino acids long. Germline V gene lookup returns CDR1 MDHEN and CDR2 SYDVKM. The CDR3 region has the DNA TGTGCCAGCAGTTTAACCGACAGGTACGAGCAGTACTTC. Translation gives CASSLTDRYEQYF.

This clonotype came up once. V and J are TRBV7-9 and TRBJ2-5; 7 nucleotides line up with TRBD2. The trim removed 7 bases at V and 5 bases at J, leaving 7 bases unmatched. This CDR3 is built from 13 residues. Per germline, CDR1 SEHNR and CDR2 FQNEAQ (reference sequence). The CDR3, as DNA: TGTGCCAGCATCCTCAGGGAGGGGGAGACCCAGTACTTC. Translating gives CASILREGETQYF.

This clonotype came up a few times. The rearrangement links TRBV7-9 to TRBJ2-5, with D perhaps being TRBD1 or TRBD2 (5 bases each). V was pared by 5 bases and J by 7 bases, with 14 bases between. The CDR3 has 13 residues. Germline V gene lookup returns CDR1 SEHNR and CDR2 FQNEAQ (reference sequence). The CDR3 DNA is TGTGCCAGCAGCCCCATAGGGGCGGGGACCCAGTACTTC. This sequence encodes CASSPIGAGTQYF.

V is TRBV18 and J is TRBJ1-1; D call uncertain. Germline V gives CDR1 KGHSH, CDR2 LQKENI. This CDR3 is built from 15 residues. V was cut by 6 bases and J by 1 base, with 15 bases left in between. The CDR3 loop reads CASSPGAMGNTEAFF. In nucleotides, the CDR3 is TGTGCCAGCTCTCCAGGAGCGATGGGGAACACTGAAGCTTTCTTT.

This clonotype came up many times. The chain has TRBV28 and TRBJ2-5, with 8 bases matching TRBD1. V shed 6 bases and J 5 bases; nucleotides not matched to a gene: 2. Germline loops: CDR1 MDHEN, CDR2 SYDVKM. CDR3 length: 12 amino acids. DNA of the CDR3: TGTGCCAGCAGCAGGGGGCCGGAGACCCAGTACTTC. It translates to CASSRGPETQYF. Combining the CDR3 with reference TRBV28 and TRBJ2-5 gives the whole variable domain DVKVTQSSRYLVKRTGEKVFLECVQDMDHENMFWYRQDPGLGLRLIYFSYDVKMKEKGDIPEGYSVSREKKERFSLILESASTNQTSMYLCASSRGPETQYFGPGTRLLVL.

This clonotype showed up just a few times. The chain links TRBV20-1 to TRBJ2-2, with TRBD2 identical over 8 bases. Germline values: CDR1 DFQATT, CDR2 SNEGSKA (reference sequence). V lost 3 bases and J lost 4; bases outside the gene matches: 4. The CDR3 sequence is 14 residues long. The CDR3 bases are TGCAGTGCTAGTGCGGGGGGCCTCACCGGGGAGCTGTTTTTT. It yields the protein CSASAGGLTGELFF.

This clonotype was picked up many times. The chain combines TRBV29-1 with TRBJ2-7; tentative D call: TRBD2 (5 bases). The CDR3 is 13 residues long. Trimming left V 2 bases short and J 5 bases short, with 13 bases between. The germline V gene has CDR1 SQVTM and CDR2 ANQGSEA. The CDR3 region is CSVEIPGNHEQYF. DNA of the CDR3: TGCAGCGTTGAAATCCCGGGGAACCACGAGCAGTACTTC.

The V gene is TRBV12-3 or TRBV12-4, the J gene TRBJ2-3, with TRBD1 as a possible D gene (6 bases). CDR3 length: 12 amino acids. Trimming removed 7 bases at V and 8 bases at J, with 13 bases between. In DNA form, the CDR3 reads TGTGCCAGCACCCGACAGGAGATTACGCAGTATTTT. Residues: CASTRQEITQYF.